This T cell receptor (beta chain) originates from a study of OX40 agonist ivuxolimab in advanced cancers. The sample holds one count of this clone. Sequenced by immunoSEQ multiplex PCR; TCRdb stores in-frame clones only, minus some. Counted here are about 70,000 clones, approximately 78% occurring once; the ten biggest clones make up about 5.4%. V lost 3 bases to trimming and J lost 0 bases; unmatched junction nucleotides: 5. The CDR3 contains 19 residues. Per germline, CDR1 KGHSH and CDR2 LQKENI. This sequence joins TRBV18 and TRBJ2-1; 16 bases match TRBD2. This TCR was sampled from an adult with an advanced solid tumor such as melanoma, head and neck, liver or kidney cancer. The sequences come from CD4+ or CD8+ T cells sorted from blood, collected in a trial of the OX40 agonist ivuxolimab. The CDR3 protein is CASSPPGLAGGPSYNEQFF. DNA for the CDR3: TGTGCCAGCTCACCGCCGGGACTAGCGGGAGGGCCCTCCTACAATGAGCAGTTCTTC.